This TCR beta chain originates from a study of cytomegalovirus exposure and HLA in healthy donors. Remarks on this clone: Its antigen remains unknown.

Notes on the study in general: TCR beta chain V- and J-gene trimming was linked, in a later analysis, to a missense variant in DCLRE1C. Presence/absence analyses rested on an assumption that sequencing depth was roughly uniform across donors.

The V gene lost 0 bases and the J gene lost 2 bases, with 18 bases spanning the gap. The CDR3 covers 18 residues. Germline V gene lookup returns CDR1 SGDLS and CDR2 YYNGEE. 13 Jbeta primers and 60 Vbeta primers were used for the PCR. The data were produced by immunoSEQ multiplex PCR, yet TCRdb's version contains in-frame clones alone and is incomplete. The profile shows 150,000 to 200,000 clones, about 82% of them singletons. The V call is TRBV9, the J call TRBJ2-1; possibly TRBD2 for D (5 bases). The receptor was isolated from a woman aged 45-60 years in good health and CMV-seropositive. Material for sequencing was PBMCs. DNA of the CDR3: TGTGCCAGCAGCGTAGCTAGGCTAGCAAGTGTCGCCTACAATGAGCAGTTCTTC. Translation gives CASSVARLASVAYNEQFF.